The sequence of this T cell receptor (beta chain) was determined in a study of blood T cell repertoires in COVID-19 (dated by TCRdb to the early 2020s). Some background on the complete study: Samples covering the acute and convalescent phases of COVID-19 were provided by collaborators in the United States, Italy and Spain. The repertoires were released in a freely available public database meant as a resource for research on the immune response to SARS-CoV-2. The prospective study material was composed of cDNA or gDNA derived from T cells, B-cell-depleted T cells, or PBMCs. Where HLA class I and class II types were available, the types were taken from metadata supplied by the sample provider, not from assay-based typing. The dataset comprised deeply sampled blood TCRbeta repertoires from subjects exposed to, actively infected with, or recovered from COVID-19. A de-identified subject ID, COVID-19 status, age in years and sex were almost always included in the sample metadata. The samples were drawn from the first 160 participants of the ongoing ImmuneRACE study and from over a thousand subjects provided by 6 global collaborators.

In the case of this clone: The specificity of this receptor is unknown. Base qualities are not provided; no much larger clone lies one nucleotide away.

General study outcomes and caveats: Clinical and demographic metadata were provided uncurated, with the amount varying by source and participant.

One collaborating source in Seattle enrolled patients during active infection and followed them longitudinally through the course of disease. Collaborating institutions collected whole blood in K2EDTA tubes following their own protocols. For TCRbeta analysis, collaborators shipped samples in one of three forms: frozen whole blood, isolated PBMCs, or DNA extracted from either of those sample types. TCRbeta CDR3 regions were amplified from genomic DNA using the immunoSEQ Assay, a bias-controlled multiplex PCR. Regarding the original processing steps: The number of nucleated cells in each sample was estimated from the amplification of reference gene primers within the assay. To quantify the absolute abundance of each unique TCRbeta CDR3 rearrangement, sequence reads were collapsed and filtered. For each sample, productive Simpson clonality was calculated as the square root of Simpson's diversity index across productive rearrangements. TCRdb took this table from immuneACCESS and kept in-frame rearrangements with V and J called. Such tables lack part of the clones; where checked against another copy, unresolved V genes explain under half of the gap, and the rest is unexplained. The V and J calls and clone size come from that table; D and trimming were worked out from the DNA. The sample table records about 220,000 clones; roughly four fifths of these occur just once. The ten largest clonotypes hold roughly 8.2% of the sample.

Material: peripheral blood. This sequence was found in a woman of 80 years or more with COVID-19, enrolled during active disease.

CDR3 region: CASSRDITSPLHF. The DNA sequence reads TGTGCCAGCAGCCGGGACATTACTTCACCCCTCCACTTT. The rearrangement joined TRBV2 to TRBJ1-6, with TRBD1 perhaps the D gene, on 6 matching bases. From a lookup of the germline V gene, CDR1 and CDR2 are SNHLY and FYNNEI. Between the V and J ends, shortened by 6 bases and 9 bases respectively, the junction contains 12 bases. Including cysteine and phenylalanine, the CDR3 has 13 amino acids. Just the 39-base CDR3 DNA is kept, in frame starting at base 1.